These T cell receptor beta chains were read from a single sample in a study of PD-1 blockade in mismatch repair-deficient tumors. Repertoires were generated with immunoSEQ multiplex PCR, while TCRdb's copy carries only in-frame clones and drops some. The sample carries about 49,000 clones, approximately 80% recorded once. The specimen was PBMCs, collected before pembrolizumab treatment. The receptors derive from an adult with mismatch repair-deficient cancer. CDR3s include the opening cysteine and the closing phenylalanine or tryptophan. The D gene is left open where the match is weak. Clone size appears in some rows only: once, few, many, or a class for an expanded clone.

j_call | clone_size | v_call | d_call | cdr3_aa | cdr3_nt
TRBJ2-5 | NA | TRBV11-3 | TRBD1 | CASSPGQGVYRETQYF | TGTGCCAGCAGCCCCGGACAGGGGGTTTACAGGGAGACCCAGTACTTC
TRBJ1-1 | NA | TRBV11-3 | NA | CASSLGVNTEAFF | TGTGCCAGCAGCTTAGGGGTGAACACTGAAGCTTTCTTT
TRBJ2-1 | few | TRBV30 | TRBD1 | CAWDRGFDEQFF | TGTGCCTGGGACAGGGGGTTCGATGAGCAGTTCTTC
TRBJ1-5 | medium-sized | TRBV13 | NA | CASSLQGTDQPQHF | TGTGCCAGCAGCTTACAGGGAACTGATCAGCCCCAGCATTTT
TRBJ2-7 | NA | TRBV6-6 | NA | CASSYRRGVYEQYF | TGTGCCAGCAGTTACCGGCGGGGTGTCTACGAGCAGTACTTC
TRBJ1-2 | few | TRBV27 | NA | CASKPTGTAYGYTF | TGTGCCAGCAAACCCACAGGGACGGCCTATGGCTACACCTTC
TRBJ2-1 | NA | TRBV5-8 | NA | CASSLGLEYGEQFF | TGTGCCAGCAGCTTGGGACTAGAGTACGGTGAGCAGTTCTTC
TRBJ2-7 | NA | TRBV6-4 | TRBD2 | CASSIGTSGSKYF | TGTGCCAGCAGTATAGGGACTAGCGGGAGTAAGTACTTC
TRBJ1-2 | NA | TRBV7-2 | NA | CASSLAGPLYGYTF | TGTGCCAGCAGCTTAGCGGGACCCCTTTATGGCTACACCTTC
TRBJ1-2 | NA | TRBV5-1 | NA | CASSLGDRLLGYTF | TGCGCCAGCAGCTTAGGGGACCGACTCCTTGGCTACACCTTC
TRBJ1-4 | once | TRBV7-9 | NA | CASSLATGGEKLFF | TGTGCCAGCAGCTTAGCTACGGGGGGGGAAAAACTGTTTTTT
TRBJ2-1 | NA | TRBV7-8 | NA | CASSLGPVYNEQFF | TGTGCCAGCAGCTTAGGACCGGTCTACAATGAGCAGTTCTTC
TRBJ2-1 | NA | TRBV6-5 | NA | CASNRGGLAYNEQFF | TGTGCCAGCAACCGGGGCGGACTGGCCTACAATGAGCAGTTCTTC
TRBJ2-7 | NA | TRBV5-1 | TRBD1 | CASSSGTERNEQYF | TGCGCCAGCAGCTCCGGGACAGAGAGAAACGAGCAGTACTTC
TRBJ1-1 | once | TRBV27 | NA | CASSLGDTEAFF | TGTGCCAGCAGTTTGGGTGATACTGAAGCTTTCTTT
TRBJ1-5 | NA | TRBV2 | NA | CASSNDWAQHF | TGTGCCAGCAGCAACGACTGGGCCCAGCATTTT
TRBJ2-1 | NA | TRBV7-3 | TRBD2 | CASRVDAGGAYNEQFF | TGTGCCAGCAGGGTAGACGCGGGAGGGGCCTACAATGAGCAGTTCTTC
TRBJ1-5 | NA | TRBV2 | NA | CASSGMGLTHQPQHF | TGTGCCAGCAGTGGTATGGGTTTAACTCATCAGCCCCAGCATTTT
TRBJ2-7 | NA | TRBV27 | NA | CASNSPDKPYEQYF | TGTGCCAGCAACTCCCCAGACAAACCCTACGAGCAGTACTTC
TRBJ1-3 | once | TRBV18 | NA | CASSPGSGNTIYF | TGTGCCAGCTCACCAGGATCCGGAAACACCATATATTTT
TRBJ2-4 | NA | TRBV5-6 | NA | CASSTISTKNIQYF | TGTGCCAGCAGCACCATCTCGACCAAAAACATTCAGTACTTC
TRBJ2-5 | NA | TRBV25-1 | NA | CASSEFRSFQETQYF | TGTGCCAGCAGTGAATTCCGCAGCTTCCAAGAGACCCAGTACTTC
TRBJ1-1 | NA | TRBV29-1 | NA | CSADRGPEAFF | TGCAGCGCAGACCGAGGCCCTGAAGCTTTCTTT
TRBJ2-1 | medium-sized | TRBV5-4 | NA | CASTTRGSYNEQFF | TGTGCCAGCACCACGAGGGGGTCCTACAATGAGCAGTTCTTC
TRBJ2-3 | NA | TRBV7-9 | NA | CASSLPTGYTDTQYF | TGTGCCAGCAGCTTACCGACAGGCTACACAGATACGCAGTATTTT
TRBJ1-2 | NA | TRBV6-4 | TRBD1 | CASSDWDRGYGYTF | TGTGCCAGCAGTGATTGGGACAGGGGCTATGGCTACACCTTC
TRBJ2-7 | NA | TRBV12-5 | NA | CASGLEFLEQYF | TGTGCTAGTGGTTTGGAGTTTCTAGAACAGTACTTC
TRBJ1-5 | once | TRBV29-1 | NA | CSAQLRGLGNQPQHF | TGCAGCGCCCAACTTCGCGGATTAGGCAATCAGCCCCAGCATTTT
TRBJ2-5 | NA | TRBV5-1 | NA | CASSLGWQGHQETQYF | TGCGCCAGCAGCTTGGGGTGGCAGGGCCACCAAGAGACCCAGTACTTC
TRBJ2-1 | NA | TRBV15 | NA | CATSRGFMGGRYNEQFF | TGTGCCACCAGCAGGGGGTTTATGGGCGGACGCTACAATGAGCAGTTCTTC
TRBJ2-2 | NA | TRBV18 | TRBD2 | CASSSGLAGGDTGELFF | TGTGCCAGCTCATCGGGACTAGCCGGCGGGGACACCGGGGAGCTGTTTTTT
TRBJ2-2 | few | TRBV30 | NA | CAWSHRFFTGELFF | TGTGCCTGGAGCCACAGGTTTTTCACCGGGGAGCTGTTTTTT
TRBJ1-4 | NA | TRBV5-1 | TRBD1 | CASSLVGGGGEKLFF | TGCGCCAGCAGCTTGGTAGGAGGGGGCGGTGAAAAACTGTTTTTT
TRBJ2-3 | once | TRBV7-2 | NA | CASSSPSLRDTQYF | TGTGCCAGCAGCTCCCCCTCTCTAAGGGATACGCAGTATTTT
TRBJ1-1 | few | TRBV18 | TRBD1 | CASSPRDRGDTEAFF | TGTGCCAGCTCACCGCGCGACAGGGGGGACACTGAAGCTTTCTTT
TRBJ2-2 | NA | TRBV10-3 | NA | CAISESGTGELFF | TGTGCCATCAGTGAGTCAGGGACCGGGGAGCTGTTTTTT
TRBJ1-1 | NA | TRBV2 | NA | CASRGGQMNTEAFF | TGTGCCAGCAGGGGGGGGCAGATGAACACTGAAGCTTTCTTT
TRBJ2-2 | NA | TRBV6-5 | NA | CASSWGREWNTGELFF | TGTGCCAGCAGTTGGGGGCGGGAGTGGAACACCGGGGAGCTGTTTTTT
TRBJ2-6 | NA | TRBV5-4 | NA | CASSAQGGPPSSGANVLTF | TGTGCCAGCAGCGCCCAGGGGGGCCCTCCCAGCTCTGGGGCCAACGTCCTGACTTTC
TRBJ2-2 | few | TRBV2 | NA | CASSVWDIGTGELFF | TGTGCCAGCAGTGTTTGGGACATAGGCACCGGGGAGCTGTTTTTT
TRBJ1-1 | NA | TRBV6-1 | NA | CASSSDLGTEAFF | TGTGCCAGCAGTTCGGACCTTGGCACTGAAGCTTTCTTT
TRBJ2-7 | NA | TRBV11-2 | TRBD2 | CASSALAGVTSFHEQYF | TGTGCCAGCAGCGCACTAGCGGGAGTAACTTCGTTCCACGAGCAGTACTTC
TRBJ2-7 | NA | TRBV5-1 | NA | CASSPGSALSYEQYF | TGCGCCAGCAGCCCCGGGTCAGCGCTCTCCTACGAGCAGTACTTC
TRBJ1-1 | NA | TRBV29-1 | TRBD1 | CSVTRTGTERAEAFF | TGCAGCGTAACCCGGACAGGAACCGAAAGGGCTGAAGCTTTCTTT
TRBJ1-5 | few | TRBV6-5 | NA | CASSLGSGQPQHF | TGTGCCAGCAGTTTGGGAAGTGGCCAGCCCCAGCATTTT
TRBJ1-1 | NA | TRBV5-6 | NA | CASSPRYQGRVTEAFF | TGTGCCAGCAGCCCTAGATATCAGGGGCGGGTCACTGAAGCTTTCTTT
TRBJ2-5 | NA | TRBV18 | NA | CASSYQETQYF | TGTGCCAGCTCGTACCAAGAGACCCAGTACTTC
TRBJ2-2 | NA | TRBV2 | TRBD2 | CASRLAGEVSGELFF | TGTGCCAGCAGGCTAGCGGGAGAAGTGTCCGGGGAGCTGTTTTTT
TRBJ1-1 | NA | TRBV5-8 | NA | CASSSTGPGGAFF | TGTGCCAGCAGCTCAACAGGGCCTGGAGGGGCTTTCTTT
TRBJ1-1 | few | TRBV7-6 | NA | CASSSLGSTEAFF | TGTGCCAGCAGCTCCTTGGGGAGCACTGAAGCTTTCTTT
TRBJ1-1 | NA | TRBV18 | TRBD1 | CASSHGTAGEAFF | TGTGCCAGCTCCCACGGGACAGCAGGTGAAGCTTTCTTT
TRBJ2-1 | NA | TRBV27 | TRBD1 | CASSLSGQGILNEQFF | TGTGCCAGCAGTTTATCTGGACAGGGTATATTAAATGAGCAGTTCTTC
TRBJ1-5 | NA | TRBV10-1 | TRBD1 | CASRWGDRGRNQPQHF | TGCGCCAGCAGGTGGGGCGACAGGGGCCGGAATCAGCCCCAGCATTTT
TRBJ2-2 | many | TRBV27 | NA | CASSLKTPESTGELFF | TGTGCCAGCAGTTTAAAGACCCCGGAAAGCACCGGGGAGCTGTTTTTT
TRBJ1-1 | NA | TRBV7-6 | NA | CASSSNRVEGNTEAFF | TGTGCCAGCAGCTCTAACAGGGTGGAGGGGAACACTGAAGCTTTCTTT